The clone carrying this T cell receptor (beta chain) was recorded once. The CDR3 is 14 amino acids. Germline CDR1 and CDR2: SNHLY and FYNNEI. V lost 6 bases and J lost 7; bases outside the gene matches: 6. This entry is derived from a study of blood T cell repertoires in COVID-19. As originally analysed: Amplification of reference gene primers provided the estimated nucleated cell counts. TCRdb's copy holds only in-frame clones and misses some; the assay was immunoSEQ multiplex PCR. The V and J calls and the clone size are those of that table, but D and trimming were determined from the DNA. The sample consists of approximately 290,000 clones, roughly 84% of them appearing once. Enrollment of patients from Seattle took place during active infection, with longitudinal follow-up.

This sequence was found in a human donor with COVID-19, enrolled during active disease. The donor label of this sample is uncertain. The sequenced sample consisted of peripheral blood. V usage is TRBV2 and J usage is TRBJ1-4; 9 bases map to TRBD1. The CDR3, as DNA: TGTGCCAGCAGGTGGGGACAGGGTGGTGAAAAACTGTTTTTT. Translation gives CASRWGQGGEKLFF.